This T cell receptor (beta chain) was identified during a study of cytomegalovirus exposure and HLA in healthy donors. Generated by immunoSEQ multiplex PCR, the TCRdb table keeps only in-frame clones and is missing some. The repertoire consists of about 56,000 clones, with more than 80% occurring once and the leading ten covering 0.95% to 1.3%. Germline V CDR1 and CDR2: MDHEN, SYDVKM. V shed 1 base and J shed 1 base, with 2 bases lying between them. There are 12 residues in the CDR3. In regard to this clone: At the DNA level, this CDR3 is encoded by other sequences in the same sample as well.

V usage is TRBV28 and J usage is TRBJ2-7; D call uncertain. Material: PBMCs. The receptor's source is a man aged 18 to 29 in good health and CMV-seronegative. CDR3: CASSLLSYEQYF. CDR3 DNA sequence: TGTGCCAGCAGTTTATTATCCTACGAGCAGTACTTC.